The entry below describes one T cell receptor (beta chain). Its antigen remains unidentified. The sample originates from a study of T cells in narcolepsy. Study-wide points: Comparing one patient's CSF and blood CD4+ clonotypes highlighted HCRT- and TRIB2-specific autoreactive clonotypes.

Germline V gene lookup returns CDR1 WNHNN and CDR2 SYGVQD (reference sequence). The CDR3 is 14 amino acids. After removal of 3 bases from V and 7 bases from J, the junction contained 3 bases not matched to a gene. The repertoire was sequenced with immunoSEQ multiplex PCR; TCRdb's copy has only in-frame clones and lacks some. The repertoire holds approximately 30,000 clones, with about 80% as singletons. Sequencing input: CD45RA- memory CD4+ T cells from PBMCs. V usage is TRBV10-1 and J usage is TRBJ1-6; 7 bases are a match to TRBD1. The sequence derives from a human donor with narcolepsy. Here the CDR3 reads CASSDNRGNSPLHF. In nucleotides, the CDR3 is TGCGCCAGCAGTGATAACAGGGGCAATTCACCCCTCCACTTT.